The 32 T cell receptor beta chains below come from one sample, sequenced in a study of blood T cells in healthy people across ages. The second PCR ran about 6 to 12 cycles with a sample-barcoded 5' primer and J-beta primers. One entry per CDR3 protein results from TCRdb running MiXCR on the 5' RACE reads. In the table there are around 870,000 distinct CDR3 sequences, 29% of which are singletons. Material for sequencing was blood. The receptors originated from a woman over 75 in good health.

This clonotype was seen ten or more times. J is TRBJ2-1 and V is TRBV7-2; 12 bases fit TRBD2. The germline V gene has CDR1 SGHTA and CDR2 FQGNSA. The CDR3 has 16 amino acids. J gave up 4 bases and V 5 bases, and 6 bases lay outside the gene matches. CDR3 DNA: TGTGCCAGCAGCCAAGGCGGGACTAGCGGGTACAATGAGCAGTTCTTC. It encodes CASSQGGTSGYNEQFF. The variable domain in full, completed from reference TRBV7-2 and TRBJ2-1, reads GAGVSQSPSNKVTEKGKDVELRCDPISGHTALYWYRQSLGQGLEFLIYFQGNSAPDKSGLPSDRFSAERTGGSVSTLTIQRTQQEDSAVYLCASSQGGTSGYNEQFFGPGTRLTVL.

In its sample, this clonotype was seen many times. The gene calls are TRBV20-1 and TRBJ2-3; 9 positions agree with TRBD2. The germline CDR1 and CDR2 sequences are DFQATT and SNEGSKA (reference sequence). V gave up 6 bases and J gave up 5 bases; unmatched junction bases: 6. The CDR3 consists of 13 residues. The CDR3 spells CSARGGARDTQYF. CDR3 nucleotide sequence: TGCAGTGCCCGCGGGGGGGCCAGAGATACGCAGTATTTT.

The table lists this clonotype with many counts. The genes are TRBV3-1 and TRBJ2-5, with 9 bases matching TRBD2. Trimming took 0 bases from V and 6 from J; bases not matched to a gene: 11. The germline CDR1 and CDR2 sequences are LGHDT and YNNKEL (reference sequence). CDR3 size: 17 residues. The CDR3 coding sequence is TGTGCCAGCAGCCAAGATCGGCGGGGGGGCCGTCGGAAGACCCAGTACTTC. Its protein product is CASSQDRRGGRRKTQYF.

Regarding this clonotype: A much larger clone lies a single base off, so this may be a read error. V and J are TRBV7-2 and TRBJ2-1; the D call may be TRBD1 or TRBD2 (6 bases each). This CDR3 is built from 11 residues. CDR1 and CDR2 from the germline V gene are SGHTA and FQGNSA. This CDR3 is CVSSLQGGAFF. The CDR3 DNA reads TGTGTCAGCAGCTTACAGGGAGGCGCGTTCTTC.

V gene TRBV12-3 or TRBV12-4 combines with J gene TRBJ2-4, with D possibly matching TRBD2 (6 bases). This CDR3 region has 18 residues. V was shortened by 1 base and J by 7 bases, with 23 bases between the two germline ends. CDR3 DNA: TGTGCCAGCAGTTTAGGGCGGGGTAGATTCCCCTTAGGGAACATTCAGTACTTC. This translates into CASSLGRGRFPLGNIQYF.

This clonotype occurred a few times. The chain employs TRBV9 and TRBJ2-1, with 9 bases identical to TRBD1. The ends lost 2 bases at V and 6 bases at J; junction bases unmatched: 3. There are 14 residues in the CDR3. Germline loops: CDR1 SGDLS, CDR2 YYNGEE. CDR3 region: CASSVGTGPNEQFF. CDR3 nucleotide sequence: TGTGCCAGCAGCGTGGGGACAGGGCCCAATGAGCAGTTCTTC.

This clonotype showed up just a few times. This rearrangement joins TRBV29-1 to TRBJ1-2, with D maybe TRBD1 (5 bases). CDR1 and CDR2 (germline): SQVTM, ANQGSEA. The CDR3 contains 13 residues. Trimming stripped 8 bases from V and 4 bases from J, with 17 bases between. CDR3 residues: CSTGGGSGYGYTF. Here the CDR3 DNA reads TGCAGCACCGGGGGGGGAAGCGGCTATGGCTACACCTTC.

This clonotype has more than one count but fewer than ten. The chain carries TRBV5-5 and TRBJ2-2; D assignment may be TRBD1 or TRBD2 (5 bases each). The CDR3 covers 16 residues. The germline V and J ends were trimmed by 4 bases and 1 base, with 14 bases remaining between them. CDR1 and CDR2 (germline): SGHKS, YYEKEE (reference sequence). The CDR3 DNA reads as TGTGCCAGCAGCCCTATAGGGACGGTGAACACCGGGGAGCTGTTTTTT. Amino acid sequence: CASSPIGTVNTGELFF.

The chain couples TRBV7-9 to TRBJ2-5, with D possibly TRBD1 on 6 matching bases. CDR1 is SEHNR, CDR2 FQNEAQ, per germline (reference sequence). This CDR3 has 15 amino acids. V was clipped by 5 bases and J by 2 bases, with 15 bases between them. The CDR3 nucleotides are TGTGCCAGCAGCCGCCGGACAGCCAAACAAGAGACCCAGTACTTC. It specifies CASSRRTAKQETQYF. The variable domain in full, with the rest retrieved from reference TRBV7-9 and TRBJ2-5, is DTGVSQNPRHKITKRGQNVTFRCDPISEHNRLYWYRQTLGQGPEFLTYFQNEAQLEKSRLLSDRFSAERPKGSFSTLEIQRTEQGDSAMYLCASSRRTAKQETQYFGPGTRLLVL.

This clonotype occurred a few times. One junction end does not reproduce the germline sequence, and a read error may be involved. The V call is TRBV12-3 or TRBV12-4, the J call TRBJ1-2; TRBD1 might be the D (5 bases). The CDR3 loop spans 15 amino acids. The CDR3 DNA reads as TGTGCCAGCAGTTTAAGTACAGGATCAACCTATGGCCACACCTTC. Protein sequence: CASSLSTGSTYGHTF.

This clonotype came up many times. The chain recombines TRBV7-2 with TRBJ2-2; 7 bases agree with TRBD1. J was trimmed by 4 bases and V by 6 bases; bases with no gene match: 5. Germline-derived CDR1 and CDR2 are SGHTA and FQGNSA. The CDR3 totals 14 residues. In nucleotides, the CDR3 is TGTGCCAGCAGAGGGACAGCTGTCACCGGGGAGCTGTTTTTT. This gives the protein CASRGTAVTGELFF.

With regard to this clonotype: Being one base from a much bigger clone, this may be a read error. The chain employs TRBV30 and TRBJ2-4, with TRBD1 as a possible D gene (5 bases). The CDR3 sequence is 12 residues long. Germline V CDR1 and CDR2: GTSNPN, SVGIG (reference sequence). The V and J ends lost 2 bases and 13 bases respectively, with 15 bases between them. The CDR3 DNA is TGTGCCTGGAGTCGGACACATAATGAGCAGTACTTC. It specifies CAWSRTHNEQYF. The full variable domain, completed using reference TRBV30 and TRBJ2-4, is SQTIHQWPATLVQPVGSPLSLECTVEGTSNPNLYWYRQAAGRGLQLLFYSVGIGQISSEVPQNLSASRPQDRQFILSSKKLLLSDSGFYLCAWSRTHNEQYFGAGTRLSVL.

The V and J genes are TRBV5-1 and TRBJ2-7; 7 bases align to TRBD1. The end of the DNA aligns better with TRBJ2-4, so the J call may be wrong. The CDR3 runs 16 residues. Germline V lookup: CDR1 SGHRS, CDR2 YFSETQ. CDR3 sequence (DNA): TGCGCCAGCAGCTCAGGACAGGTTGGCGGCAAAAACATTCAGTACTTC. It encodes CASSSGQVGGKNIQYF.

This clonotype was seen only a few times. This rearrangement joins TRBV10-3 to TRBJ1-5; D is unresolved. CDR3 length equals 14 residues. The V end lost 0 bases, the J end lost 2 bases, and 5 bases lay between the germline ends. Germline CDR1 and CDR2: ENHRY and SYGVKD. CDR3 sequence (DNA): TGTGCCATCAGTGAGTCGATAGGCAATCAGCCCCAGCATTTT. Its protein product is CAISESIGNQPQHF.

This clonotype was counted a few times. The chain recombines TRBV7-2 with TRBJ1-5; possible D gene TRBD1, 5 bases. This CDR3 has 15 residues. Germline-derived CDR1 and CDR2 are SGHTA and FQGNSA. Trimming pared 5 bases from V and 0 bases from J, leaving 11 bases between. The DNA for the CDR3 is TGTGCCAGCAGCCGACAGCTTCATAGCAATCAGCCCCAGCATTTT. Translating gives CASSRQLHSNQPQHF.

This clonotype showed up just a few times. The genes are TRBV7-9 and TRBJ1-1; 7 bases fit TRBD1. V dropped 5 bases and J dropped 4; count of bases not matched to a gene: 7. The CDR3 is 14 amino acids. Germline-derived CDR1 and CDR2 are SEHNR and FQNEAQ (reference sequence). The CDR3 protein is CASSPRGAGTEAFF. CDR3 nucleotide sequence: TGTGCCAGCAGCCCCAGGGGGGCGGGCACTGAAGCTTTCTTT.

The chain recombines TRBV20-1 with TRBJ1-1; 7 nucleotides align to TRBD1. V trimming: 6 bases; J trimming: 1 base; junction bases outside the gene matches: 8. The CDR3 runs to 14 residues. Germline V gene sequence: CDR1 DFQATT, CDR2 SNEGSKA (reference sequence). The CDR3 sequence: CSAPSSGGNTEAFF. The CDR3 nucleotides are TGCAGTGCCCCCTCTTCAGGGGGGAACACTGAAGCTTTCTTT.

Comments on this clonotype: This may be a read error, as it is one base from a much larger clone. V and J are TRBV6-2 or TRBV6-3 and TRBJ2-3; 10 positions match TRBD1. V was clipped by 6 bases and J by 4 bases; unmatched bases: 1. In germline, CDR1 is MNHEY, CDR2 SVGEGT. This CDR3 has 13 residues. The CDR3 loop reads CASSGQGADTQYF. The CDR3 DNA reads TGTGCCAGCAGCGGACAGGGGGCAGATACGCAGTATTTT.

This clonotype has at least ten counts. The chain recombines TRBV24-1 with TRBJ2-7; 9 nucleotides agree with TRBD2. Per germline, CDR1 KGHDR and CDR2 SFDVKD. The CDR3 is 17 residues long. The V and J ends lost 10 bases and 5 bases, in that order; junction bases with no gene match: 20. The CDR3 reads CATAGGPKDTSIDEQYF. CDR3 nucleotides: TGTGCCACTGCGGGGGGGCCCAAGGATACTTCCATCGACGAGCAGTACTTC.

The V and J genes are TRBV7-9 and TRBJ2-7; D is unresolved. Germline CDR1 reads SEHNR; CDR2 reads FQNEAQ (reference sequence). V lost 9 bases and J lost 7, with 13 bases in between. CDR3 size: 11 residues. The CDR3 nucleotides are TGTGCCAGTACCCTCGGCAGTGAGCAGTACTTC. Protein sequence: CASTLGSEQYF.

The table lists this clonotype with many counts. V usage is TRBV24-1 and J usage is TRBJ2-1; 9 bases agree with TRBD1. Trimming at V came to 3 bases and at J to 2 bases, leaving 4 bases not matched to a gene. This CDR3 has 16 residues. Germline CDR1 KGHDR, CDR2 SFDVKD. This CDR3 is CATSDVRDRAYNEQFF. DNA of the CDR3: TGTGCCACCAGTGATGTCCGGGACAGGGCCTACAATGAGCAGTTCTTC.

In this sample, this clonotype turned up a few times. V usage is TRBV5-6 and J usage is TRBJ1-1; no definite D call. The CDR3 has 15 amino acids. In germline, CDR1 is SGHDT, CDR2 YYEEEE. With 4 bases removed from V and 6 bases from J, the gap between germline ends came to 19 bases. This CDR3 is CASSPLRTFSAEAFF. The CDR3 DNA sequence: TGTGCCAGCAGCCCCCTTAGGACGTTTTCGGCTGAAGCTTTCTTT.

This clonotype was counted many times. This chain links TRBV7-2 with TRBJ2-6; D is unclear. This CDR3 is 15 amino acids long. Germline V gives CDR1 SGHTA, CDR2 FQGNSA. V was shortened by 4 bases and J by 0 bases, with 7 bases between the two germline ends. The CDR3 is CASSSQASGANVLTF. The CDR3 nucleotides are TGTGCCAGCAGCTCCCAAGCCTCTGGGGCCAACGTCCTGACTTTC.

This clonotype was detected many times. The DNA for the CDR3 is TGTGCCAGCAGTTTCGGACAGGGAGTTAACTATGGCTACACCTTC. Translated, it gives CASSFGQGVNYGYTF. V is TRBV27 and J is TRBJ1-2; 8 nucleotides line up with TRBD1. J lost 1 base, V lost 3 bases, and 4 bases had no gene match. The CDR3 sequence is 15 residues long. Germline CDR1 MNHEY, CDR2 SMNVEV (reference sequence).

About this clonotype: The junction and the germline gene differ at one end; a read error may be behind it. The chain carries TRBV12-3 or TRBV12-4 and TRBJ2-6; TRBD1 agrees at 10 bases. The CDR3 loop spans 17 amino acids. The CDR3 reads CASSTGQGVSGASVRTF. DNA of the CDR3: TGTGCCAGCAGTACCGGACAGGGGGTCTCCGGGGCCAGCGTCCGGACTTTC.

The chain joins TRBV20-1 to TRBJ1-4, with 7 nucleotides matching TRBD1. The germline CDR1 and CDR2 sequences are DFQATT and SNEGSKA (reference sequence). With V trimmed by 4 bases and J by 8 bases, 7 bases remained unmatched. The CDR3 covers 13 residues. The CDR3: CSAIQGEKEKLFF. In DNA, the CDR3 is TGCAGTGCTATTCAGGGGGAGAAAGAAAAACTGTTTTTT.

Only a few counts were recorded for this clonotype. V and J are TRBV6-5 and TRBJ1-5; D is unresolved. The CDR3 sequence is 14 residues long. Germline V CDR1 and CDR2: MNHEY, SVGAGI. V was clipped by 0 bases and J by 4 bases, with 7 bases between them. As DNA, the CDR3 is TGTGCCAGCAGTTACTCAGGCTTGAATCAGCCCCAGCATTTT. It specifies CASSYSGLNQPQHF.

This clonotype appeared a few times. This rearrangement joins TRBV7-9 to TRBJ1-2; 9 bases map to TRBD1. V dropped 5 bases and J dropped 8; count of bases not matched to a gene: 9. The CDR3 extends over 14 amino acids. Germline CDR1 reads SEHNR; CDR2 reads FQNEAQ (reference sequence). This CDR3 reads CASSPRQGVDGYTF. CDR3 coding DNA: TGTGCCAGCAGCCCCCGACAGGGGGTAGACGGCTACACCTTC.

This clonotype was seen many times. This rearrangement joins TRBV6-2 or TRBV6-3 to TRBJ2-5, with 7 bases identical to TRBD2. Germline V CDR1 and CDR2: MNHEY, SVGEGT. This CDR3 is built from 14 residues. With 8 bases clipped from V and 2 bases from J, the junction kept 8 bases outside the gene matches. CDR3 region: CASRRDYSQETQYF. The CDR3 DNA follows: TGTGCCAGCCGTCGGGACTACTCTCAAGAGACCCAGTACTTC.

The table lists this clonotype with many counts. The rearrangement joins TRBV20-1 to TRBJ1-2; D is possibly TRBD1 (6 bases). The V end was cut by 6 bases, the J end by 7 bases, with 9 bases between. The CDR3 spans 10 residues. CDR1 and CDR2 from the germline V gene are DFQATT and SNEGSKA (reference sequence). The CDR3 region is CSARTVGYTF. DNA for the CDR3: TGCAGTGCCCGGACAGTTGGCTACACCTTC.

The chain recombines TRBV5-1 with TRBJ1-1; TRBD1 is a possible D gene (5 bases). The CDR3 runs to 15 residues. CDR1 SGHRS and CDR2 YFSETQ come from the germline V gene. Deletions cut 4 bases from V and 0 bases from J, with 13 bases between. CDR3 sequence (DNA): TGCGCCAGCAGCATGGGGGTGGGCTTGAACACTGAAGCTTTCTTT. Residues: CASSMGVGLNTEAFF.

The V gene is TRBV5-1, the J gene TRBJ2-7; 7 bases are shared with TRBD2. After removal of 0 bases from V and 5 bases from J, the junction contained 11 bases not matched to a gene. The CDR3 covers 16 residues. The germline V gene has CDR1 SGHRS and CDR2 YFSETQ. CDR3 bases: TGCGCCAGCAGCTTGGAGGCCGGGAGGTTCGGGGACGAGCAGTACTTC. This sequence encodes CASSLEAGRFGDEQYF.